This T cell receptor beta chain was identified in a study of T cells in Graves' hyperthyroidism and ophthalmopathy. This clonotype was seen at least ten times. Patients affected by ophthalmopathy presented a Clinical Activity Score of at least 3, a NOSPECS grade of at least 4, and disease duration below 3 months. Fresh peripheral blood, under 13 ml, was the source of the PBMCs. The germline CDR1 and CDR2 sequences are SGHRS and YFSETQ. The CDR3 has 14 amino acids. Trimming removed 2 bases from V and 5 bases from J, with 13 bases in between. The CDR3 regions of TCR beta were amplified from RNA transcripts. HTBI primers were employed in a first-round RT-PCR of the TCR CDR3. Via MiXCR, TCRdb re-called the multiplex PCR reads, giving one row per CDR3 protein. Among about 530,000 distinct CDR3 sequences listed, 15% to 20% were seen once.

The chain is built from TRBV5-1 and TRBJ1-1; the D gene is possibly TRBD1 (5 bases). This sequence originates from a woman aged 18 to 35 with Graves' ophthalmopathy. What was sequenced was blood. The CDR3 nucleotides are TGCGCCAGCAGCTTCCAGGGAGATGGGACTGAAGCTTTCTTT. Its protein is CASSFQGDGTEAFF. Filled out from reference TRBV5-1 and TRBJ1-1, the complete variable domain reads KAGVTQTPRYLIKTRGQQVTLSCSPISGHRSVSWYQQTPGQGLQFLFEYFSETQRNKGNFPGRFSGRQFSNSRSEMNVSTLELGDSALYLCASSFQGDGTEAFFGQGTRLTVV.